One and the same sample provided the 18 T cell receptor beta chains below, sequenced in a study of identical twins. Using its own MiXCR run on the 5' RACE reads, TCRdb lists one record per CDR3 protein. The sample lists approximately 600,000 distinct CDR3 sequences; roughly 7.1% were seen once. This sample also appeared in a second study, on yellow fever vaccine responses in identical twins.

The material sequenced was PBMCs. The origin of the receptors is a young woman in good health.

The V gene is TRBV3-1, the J gene TRBJ2-2, with D perhaps matching TRBD1 or TRBD2 (5 bases each). With 1 base removed from V and 6 bases from J, the gap between germline ends came to 9 bases. CDR3 length equals 14 residues. The germline gives CDR1 LGHDT, CDR2 YNNKEL (reference sequence). Here the CDR3 reads CASSQVLGAGELFF. The CDR3, as DNA: TGTGCCAGCAGCCAAGTTCTGGGGGCCGGGGAGCTGTTTTTT.

The chain employs TRBV7-2 and TRBJ2-5; D might be TRBD2 (5 bases). With 5 bases removed from V and 1 base from J, the gap between germline ends came to 17 bases. This CDR3 spans 16 amino acids. Germline V CDR1 and CDR2: SGHTA, FQGNSA. In DNA, the CDR3 is TGTGCCAGCAGCGCCAACGCCCTAGCCTTCCAAGAGACCCAGTACTTC. It specifies CASSANALAFQETQYF.

The rearrangement uses TRBV21-1 and TRBJ2-5; the table's D gene call, TRBD1, was not cross checked with the DNA. TRBV21-1 is listed as a pseudogene. CDR3 size: 18 residues. In DNA, the CDR3 is TGTGCCAGCAGGAAAGGGACAGGGGGCAACAGGTACCAAGAGACCCAGTACTTC. This sequence encodes CASRKGTGGNRYQETQYF.

CDR3 coding DNA: TGCAGTGCTAGGGTGGGACAGGATAATTCACCCCTCCACTTT. This sequence encodes CSARVGQDNSPLHF. The chain joins TRBV20-1 to TRBJ1-6; 8 bases are a match to TRBD1. The J segment lost 5 bases and the V segment lost 3 bases, leaving 3 bases of the junction unmatched. The germline V gene has CDR1 DFQATT and CDR2 SNEGSKA (reference sequence). The CDR3 extends over 14 amino acids.

This clonotype was seen a few times. The gene calls are TRBV28 and TRBJ1-2, with D unclear. Germline CDR1 MDHEN, CDR2 SYDVKM. The CDR3 loop spans 13 amino acids. V gave up 1 base and J gave up 4 bases, with 7 bases separating them. The CDR3: CASSLSVAYGYTF. The CDR3 nucleotides read TGTGCCAGCAGTTTATCGGTAGCCTATGGCTACACCTTC.

The table lists this clonotype with many counts. The V and J genes are TRBV12-3 or TRBV12-4 and TRBJ2-1, with 7 bases lining up with TRBD1. V gave up 3 bases and J gave up 4 bases; unmatched junction bases: 9. The CDR3 consists of 16 residues. The CDR3 here is CASSFPTGTPYNEQFF. Written as DNA, the CDR3 is TGTGCCAGCAGTTTCCCGACAGGGACACCGTACAATGAGCAGTTCTTC.

This clonotype was counted a few times. The gene calls are TRBV6-5 and TRBJ2-3; D not certain. The CDR3 is 15 residues long. The V gene's germline CDR1 is MNHEY and CDR2 SVGAGI. Trimming removed 2 bases from V and 2 bases from J, with 11 bases in between. The CDR3 reads CASSYTGRATDTQYF. DNA for the CDR3: TGTGCCAGCAGTTACACCGGGCGAGCCACAGATACGCAGTATTTT.

This clonotype showed up many times. This chain's CDR3 is CASSLSGTTEAFF. DNA of the CDR3: TGTGCCAGCAGCTTATCGGGGACCACTGAAGCTTTCTTT. This chain joins TRBV7-9 and TRBJ1-1; TRBD1 might be the D (5 bases). The germline V and J ends were trimmed by 2 bases and 4 bases, with 8 bases remaining between them. This CDR3 has 13 amino acids. CDR1 is SEHNR and CDR2 is FQNEAQ in the germline V gene (reference sequence). The full variable domain, with the rest looked up from reference TRBV7-9 and TRBJ1-1, is DTGVSQNPRHKITKRGQNVTFRCDPISEHNRLYWYRQTLGQGPEFLTYFQNEAQLEKSRLLSDRFSAERPKGSFSTLEIQRTEQGDSAMYLCASSLSGTTEAFFGQGTRLTVV.

In this sample, this clonotype turned up a few times. The chain joins TRBV11-1 to TRBJ2-6; 7 nucleotides agree with TRBD1. Germline lookup yields CDR1 SGHAT and CDR2 FQDESV (reference sequence). There are 18 residues in the CDR3. The J segment lost 0 bases and the V segment lost 5 bases, leaving 10 bases of the junction unmatched. For the CDR3, the DNA is TGTGCCAGCAGCCCTACAGGGGATCCTCTCTCTGGGGCCAACGTCCTGACTTTC. Translated, it gives CASSPTGDPLSGANVLTF.

This chain joins TRBV29-1 and TRBJ2-5, with D perhaps matching TRBD2 (7 bases). The CDR3 is 15 amino acids. V lost 6 bases to trimming and J lost 4 bases, with 21 bases between them. CDR1 is SQVTM and CDR2 is ANQGSEA in the germline V gene. The CDR3 loop is CSVPPRGGGRETQYF. DNA for the CDR3: TGCAGCGTGCCCCCGAGGGGGGGAGGCCGAGAGACCCAGTACTTC.

This clonotype was picked up a small number of times. The rearrangement joins TRBV6-5 to TRBJ1-2, with 7 bases that match TRBD1. V lost 6 bases and J lost 5; bases outside the gene matches: 6. The CDR3 covers 13 residues. Germline V gene sequence: CDR1 MNHEY, CDR2 SVGAGI. The CDR3 protein is CASSYRGFYGYTF. The CDR3 DNA reads TGTGCCAGCAGCTACAGGGGTTTTTATGGCTACACCTTC.

In its sample, this clonotype was seen a few times. The rearrangement joins TRBV20-1 to TRBJ2-2; 14 bases align to TRBD2. CDR3 length: 17 residues. V lost 3 bases, J lost 0 bases, and 3 bases stayed unmatched. Germline CDR1 DFQATT, CDR2 SNEGSKA (reference sequence). CDR3 region: CSARATSGGANTGELFF. CDR3 nucleotide sequence: TGCAGTGCTAGGGCGACTAGCGGGGGGGCGAACACCGGGGAGCTGTTTTTT.

This clonotype was counted ten times or more. V usage is TRBV5-1 and J usage is TRBJ2-5; TRBD1 matches 8 bases. Germline loops: CDR1 SGHRS, CDR2 YFSETQ. The CDR3 contains 16 residues. J gave up 4 bases and V 0 bases, and 8 bases lay outside the gene matches. The CDR3 nucleotides are TGCGCCAGCAGCTTGGGTCCCTCAGGGGGCGGAGAGACCCAGTACTTC. Translated, it gives CASSLGPSGGGETQYF.

For the CDR3, the DNA is TGTGCCACCAGTGATTCATCACAGTTTGAGACGCAGTATTTT. It yields the protein CATSDSSQFETQYF. The chain employs TRBV24-1 and TRBJ2-3; D remains unclear. The CDR3 is made up of 14 amino acids. Trimming removed 2 bases at V and 9 bases at J, with 14 bases between. Germline CDR1 reads KGHDR; CDR2 reads SFDVKD.

This clonotype was seen repeatedly, ten times or more. V usage is TRBV5-1 and J usage is TRBJ1-6, with 10 bases fitting TRBD1. The CDR3 extends over 14 amino acids. J gave up 9 bases and V 4 bases, and 4 bases lay outside the gene matches. The germline V gene has CDR1 SGHRS and CDR2 YFSETQ. The CDR3 DNA reads TGCGCCAGCAGCCCGGACAGGGGGGGTTCACCCCTCCACTTT. Amino acid sequence: CASSPDRGGSPLHF.

The genes are TRBV9 and TRBJ2-6; D might be TRBD1 (6 bases). Germline V gene data show CDR1 as SGDLS and CDR2 as YYNGEE. This CDR3 contains 18 residues. The germline V and J ends were trimmed by 0 bases and 0 bases, with 13 bases remaining between them. CDR3: CASSVGDQGTSGANVLTF. The CDR3 DNA follows: TGTGCCAGCAGCGTAGGGGACCAGGGGACCTCTGGGGCCAACGTCCTGACTTTC.

CDR3 in amino acids: CASSQNRGREKLFF. CDR3 nucleotides: TGTGCCAGCAGCCAAAACAGGGGTCGGGAAAAACTGTTTTTT. V gene TRBV16 combines with J gene TRBJ1-4, with 7 nucleotides matching TRBD1. With V trimmed by 2 bases and J by 8 bases, 5 bases remained unmatched. Germline V lookup: CDR1 KGHSY, CDR2 FQNENV. The CDR3 covers 14 residues.

This clonotype was observed at least ten times. This chain uses TRBV2 with TRBJ1-6; no reliable D call. This CDR3 has 14 amino acids. V lost 5 bases and J lost 7, with 12 bases in between. Germline V gives CDR1 SNHLY, CDR2 FYNNEI. The CDR3 loop is CASSLNTANSPLHF. Here the CDR3 DNA reads TGTGCCAGCAGTCTCAATACCGCAAATTCACCCCTCCACTTT.